The next 21 T cell receptor beta chains were all read from a single sample in a study of early T cells in non-severe SARS-CoV-2 infection. TCRdb re-analysed the 5' RACE reads in MiXCR, keeping a single row per CDR3 protein. This table holds roughly 32,000 distinct CDR3 sequences, roughly 7.2% found once. Sequences were obtained from whole blood. The source of these receptors is an adult who was a healthcare worker with PCR-confirmed SARS-CoV-2 infection or an uninfected control (not recorded which).

This clonotype showed up many times. The chain combines TRBV27 with TRBJ2-6, with D possibly being TRBD1 (5 bases). Germline CDR1 MNHEY, CDR2 SMNVEV (reference sequence). The CDR3 spans 16 residues. V gave up 2 bases and J gave up 3 bases, with 11 bases separating them. This chain's CDR3 is CASSLRGTRGANVLTF. The CDR3 nucleotides read TGTGCCAGCAGTTTAAGGGGTACGCGTGGGGCCAACGTCCTGACTTTC.

This clonotype was picked up many times. The chain employs TRBV18 and TRBJ2-5; D remains unclear. The germline V gene encodes CDR1 KGHSH and CDR2 LQKENI. CDR3 size: 14 residues. The V gene lost 0 bases and the J gene lost 2 bases, with 7 bases spanning the gap. The CDR3 region is CASSPPGQQETQYF. For the CDR3, the DNA is TGTGCCAGCTCACCACCGGGCCAGCAAGAGACCCAGTACTTC.

The sample holds many counts of this clonotype. This sequence joins TRBV2 and TRBJ2-7; D possibly corresponds to TRBD1 (6 bases). V was shortened by 4 bases and J by 2 bases, with 9 bases between the two germline ends. The CDR3 sequence is 13 residues long. CDR1 and CDR2 from the germline V gene are SNHLY and FYNNEI. CDR3 DNA: TGTGCCAGCAGTGTCAGGGGTCCCTACGAGCAGTACTTC. It codes for CASSVRGPYEQYF.

This clonotype was counted many times. The chain recombines TRBV20-1 with TRBJ1-1; TRBD1 might be the D (6 bases). In germline, CDR1 is DFQATT, CDR2 SNEGSKA (reference sequence). The length of the CDR3 is 14 residues. Trimming pared 6 bases from V and 1 base from J, leaving 15 bases between. In DNA, the CDR3 is TGCAGTGCCACTGGCCCCAGGGGGAACACTGAAGCTTTCTTT. Amino acids: CSATGPRGNTEAFF.

In this sample, this clonotype turned up many times. V gene TRBV19 combines with J gene TRBJ2-7; 14 nucleotides align to TRBD2. The CDR3 totals 15 residues. Germline V gene data show CDR1 as LNHDA and CDR2 as SQIVND (reference sequence). The ends lost 6 bases at V and 7 bases at J; junction bases unmatched: 8. Here the CDR3 reads CASRGLAGVGAEQYF. The CDR3 nucleotides read TGTGCCAGTAGGGGACTAGCGGGAGTTGGTGCTGAGCAGTACTTC.

This clonotype was counted ten times or more. The gene calls are TRBV10-3 and TRBJ2-1, with D possibly being TRBD2 (5 bases). Germline V gene data show CDR1 as ENHRY and CDR2 as SYGVKD. V lost 8 bases to trimming and J lost 3 bases, with 11 bases between them. The CDR3 loop spans 13 amino acids. CDR3 region: CAIRTALYNEQFF. The CDR3 nucleotides are TGTGCCATCCGGACTGCTCTCTACAATGAGCAGTTCTTC.

This clonotype occurred many times. The CDR3 nucleotides read TGTGCCAGCAGTAGATCTAGCGGGGAGACCCAGTACTTC. This translates into CASSRSSGETQYF. The chain carries TRBV2 and TRBJ2-5; 8 bases line up with TRBD2. This CDR3 has 13 residues. Trimming removed 5 bases from V and 5 bases from J; junction bases left unmatched: 4. Germline V gene lookup returns CDR1 SNHLY and CDR2 FYNNEI.

This clonotype was picked up many times. The chain couples TRBV12-5 to TRBJ2-7; D not resolved. The CDR3 sequence is 12 residues long. Germline CDR1 and CDR2: LGHNT and FRNRAP. Trimming took 6 bases from V and 6 from J, leaving 12 bases between them. The CDR3 here is CASGWTPREQYF. Here the CDR3 DNA reads TGTGCTAGTGGATGGACCCCGCGCGAGCAGTACTTC.

This clonotype has at least ten counts. The V call is TRBV11-2, the J call TRBJ2-1, with a tentative D call TRBD1 (5 bases). Germline CDR1 is SGHAT and CDR2 is FQNNGV. This CDR3 is 15 amino acids long. V lost 6 bases, J lost 0 bases, and 12 bases lay in between. The CDR3 loop reads CASRPTRGSYNEQFF. The DNA of the CDR3 is TGTGCCAGCAGGCCAACAAGGGGCTCCTACAATGAGCAGTTCTTC.

This clonotype was observed at least ten times. V usage is TRBV7-3 and J usage is TRBJ2-5; 7 nucleotides match TRBD2. The CDR3 has 13 amino acids. CDR1 and CDR2 from the germline V gene are SGHTA and FQGTGA. The V and J ends lost 5 bases and 4 bases, in that order; junction bases with no gene match: 4. CDR3 region: CASSRSGVETQYF. The DNA for the CDR3 is TGTGCCAGCAGCCGAAGCGGGGTAGAGACCCAGTACTTC.

The rearrangement uses TRBV6-2 or TRBV6-3 and TRBJ2-5; D might be TRBD2 (6 bases). Looked up from germline, CDR1 is MNHEY and CDR2 is SVGEGT. CDR3 length: 15 residues. V shed 8 bases and J shed 0 bases, with 16 bases lying between them. CDR3 bases: TGTGCCAGCGGATATGCAGCGGGCTACCAAGAGACCCAGTACTTC. This gives the protein CASGYAAGYQETQYF.

This clonotype was counted at least ten times. The rearrangement links TRBV6-5 to TRBJ2-2; D gene uncertain. CDR3 length: 15 amino acids. CDR1 is MNHEY and CDR2 is SVGAGI in the germline V gene. Trimming stripped 2 bases from V and 1 base from J, with 8 bases between. Written as DNA, the CDR3 is TGTGCCAGCAGTTACCGGCTAGAGAACACCGGGGAGCTGTTTTTT. It encodes CASSYRLENTGELFF.

The sample holds many counts of this clonotype. The rearrangement joins TRBV20-1 to TRBJ2-1, with D tentatively TRBD1 or TRBD2 (6 bases each). The ends were cut back, 6 bases at V and 8 bases at J, with 20 bases in the middle. The CDR3 is made up of 14 amino acids. The germline V gene has CDR1 DFQATT and CDR2 SNEGSKA (reference sequence). CDR3 protein: CSARGMGGWHEQFF. In DNA form, the CDR3 reads TGCAGTGCCCGGGGGATGGGGGGCTGGCATGAGCAGTTCTTC.

At least ten counts were recorded for this clonotype. The V and J genes are TRBV11-2 and TRBJ2-7, with D possibly being TRBD2 (6 bases). Germline CDR1 is SGHAT and CDR2 is FQNNGV. The V end was cut by 1 base, the J end by 4 bases, with 14 bases between. This CDR3 spans 15 amino acids. CDR3 sequence: CASSLGSTSLYEQYF. DNA of the CDR3: TGTGCCAGCAGCTTAGGGTCAACTAGCTTGTACGAGCAGTACTTC. Full variable domain (missing parts from reference TRBV11-2 and TRBJ2-7): EAGVAQSPRYKIIEKRQSVAFWCNPISGHATLYWYQQILGQGPKLLIQFQNNGVVDDSQLPKDRFSAERLKGVDSTLKIQPAKLEDSAVYLCASSLGSTSLYEQYFGPGTRLTVT.

Ten or more counts support this clonotype. This chain connects TRBV9 to TRBJ2-5; D ambiguous. CDR3 length: 16 residues. Germline V gene sequence: CDR1 SGDLS, CDR2 YYNGEE. Trimming stripped 0 bases from V and 1 base from J, with 13 bases between. The CDR3 protein is CASSVGALPRQETQYF. CDR3 nucleotides: TGTGCCAGCAGCGTAGGTGCCCTCCCACGCCAAGAGACCCAGTACTTC. Using reference TRBV9 and TRBJ2-5 for the parts outside the CDR3, the full variable domain is DSGVTQTPKHLITATGQRVTLRCSPRSGDLSVYWYQQSLDQGLQFLIQYYNGEERAKGNILERFSAQQFPDLHSELNLSSLELGDSALYFCASSVGALPRQETQYFGPGTRLLVL.

This clonotype was observed many times. The V gene is TRBV2, the J gene TRBJ2-1; D possibly corresponds to TRBD2 (7 bases). This CDR3 comprises 13 residues. Germline-derived CDR1 and CDR2 are SNHLY and FYNNEI. Between the trimmed V and J ends, which lost 6 bases and 3 bases, there was a span of 9 bases. The chain's CDR3 is CASRGGVYNEQFF. The CDR3 DNA sequence: TGTGCCAGCAGAGGGGGGGTCTACAATGAGCAGTTCTTC.

This clonotype was seen at least ten times. The rearrangement links TRBV7-9 to TRBJ2-1, with 8 bases matching TRBD2. Germline lookup yields CDR1 SEHNR and CDR2 FQNEAQ (reference sequence). This CDR3 spans 15 amino acids. With V trimmed by 1 base and J by 6 bases, 5 bases remained unmatched. The CDR3 region is CASSLGTSWINEQFF. CDR3 DNA sequence: TGTGCCAGCAGCTTAGGGACTAGCTGGATCAATGAGCAGTTCTTC.

Many counts were recorded for this clonotype. This sequence joins TRBV6-6 and TRBJ2-3; 13 nucleotides agree with TRBD2. Germline V CDR1 and CDR2: MNHNY, SVGAGI (reference sequence). This CDR3 has 16 amino acids. V was clipped by 6 bases and J by 1 base; unmatched bases: 4. The CDR3 DNA sequence: TGTGCCAGCAGCAAACTAGCGGGGGGGCGCACAGATACGCAGTATTTT. It specifies CASSKLAGGRTDTQYF.

Many counts were recorded for this clonotype. This chain joins TRBV10-2 and TRBJ1-2; no definite D call. Trimming cost V 6 bases and J 0 bases, with 14 bases left between them. The CDR3 contains 15 residues. CDR1 and CDR2 (germline): WSHSY, SAAADI. The CDR3: CASSDRSKANYGYTF. The DNA of the CDR3 is TGCGCCAGCAGCGACCGGAGCAAGGCTAACTATGGCTACACCTTC.

Many counts were recorded for this clonotype. The chain is built from TRBV5-1 and TRBJ2-5; TRBD2 agrees at 9 bases. In germline, CDR1 is SGHRS, CDR2 YFSETQ. The CDR3 has 16 amino acids. The J segment lost 5 bases and the V segment lost 1 base, leaving 9 bases of the junction unmatched. The CDR3 sequence: CASSLSETSGFETQYF. The CDR3 DNA reads TGCGCCAGCAGCTTGTCGGAGACTAGCGGTTTTGAGACCCAGTACTTC. Using reference TRBV5-1 and TRBJ2-5 for the parts outside the CDR3, the full variable domain is KAGVTQTPRYLIKTRGQQVTLSCSPISGHRSVSWYQQTPGQGLQFLFEYFSETQRNKGNFPGRFSGRQFSNSRSEMNVSTLELGDSALYLCASSLSETSGFETQYFGPGTRLLVL.

This clonotype came up a few times. The chain couples TRBV12-3 or TRBV12-4 to TRBJ2-5; 11 bases align to TRBD2. After removal of 6 bases from V and 0 bases from J, the junction contained 9 bases not matched to a gene. The CDR3 has 17 residues. CDR3 DNA: TGTGCCAGCAGCCGACTGAGACTAGCGGGGTACCAAGAGACCCAGTACTTC. Its translation is CASSRLRLAGYQETQYF.